The 3 T cell receptor beta chains reported below all come from one sample, sequenced in a study of blood T cell repertoires in COVID-19. Libraries were prepared by immunoSEQ multiplex PCR; TCRdb keeps only in-frame clonotypes and omits some of them. The table has a few hundred thousand clones, around 90% seen once. Sequencing was performed on peripheral blood. Receptor source: a man aged 18 to 35 who had recovered from COVID-19.

This sequence joins TRBV10-3 and TRBJ1-5; 8 bases are shared with TRBD1. The CDR3 spans 14 residues. With 5 bases clipped from V and 5 bases from J, the junction kept 5 bases outside the gene matches. Germline CDR1 reads ENHRY; CDR2 reads SYGVKD. This CDR3 is CAISWTGTDQPQHF. In DNA, the CDR3 is TGTGCCATCAGTTGGACAGGGACAGATCAGCCCCAGCATTTT.

The V and J genes are TRBV19 and TRBJ2-5, with D perhaps TRBD1 (6 bases). Trimming took 5 bases from V and 4 from J, leaving 11 bases between them. Germline V gene sequence: CDR1 LNHDA, CDR2 SQIVND (reference sequence). CDR3 length: 13 residues. This chain's CDR3 is CASSQQGVETQYF. Written as DNA, the CDR3 is TGTGCCAGTAGTCAACAGGGAGTAGAGACCCAGTACTTC.

The chain combines TRBV6-5 with TRBJ2-2, with D perhaps matching TRBD1 (5 bases). CDR1 MNHEY and CDR2 SVGAGI come from the germline V gene. V lost 5 bases to trimming and J lost 1 base, with 8 bases between them. This CDR3 is 14 amino acids long. CDR3 loop: CASSKQENTGELFF. The CDR3 coding sequence is TGTGCCAGCAGTAAACAGGAGAACACCGGGGAGCTGTTTTTT.